This T cell receptor beta chain was recorded in a study of blood T cell repertoires in COVID-19. Study overall: Both acute and convalescent COVID-19 samples were obtained from the United States, Italy and Spain. PBMCs, B-cell-depleted T cells, or T cells were the source of the cDNA or gDNA that made up the material.

Per the original methods: Amplification of reference gene primers was used by the study to estimate nucleated cell counts. Method: immunoSEQ multiplex PCR; TCRdb's copy keeps in-frame clones and lacks some. V, J and clone size are taken as reported in that table, and D and trimming were inferred from the DNA itself. This table holds 120,000 or so clones, around 80% found once. CDR1 and CDR2 from the germline V gene are MDHEN and SYDVKM. CDR3 length equals 15 residues. Trimming stripped 5 bases from V and 6 bases from J, with 19 bases between. This receptor was identified in a man younger than 45 with COVID-19, enrolled during active disease. The chain recombines TRBV28 with TRBJ1-2, with D possibly matching TRBD1 (6 bases). What was sequenced was peripheral blood. CDR3 region: CASSPRWGGQDGYTF. Here the CDR3 DNA reads TGTGCCAGCAGTCCGAGGTGGGGGGGCCAGGATGGCTACACCTTC.